This T cell receptor (beta chain) was sequenced during a study of cytomegalovirus exposure and HLA in healthy donors. Study findings and constraints: Rarity held for most TCR sequences, but there were some public TCRs that occurred in many donors.

Germline lookup yields CDR1 SNHLY and CDR2 FYNNEI. V was clipped by 4 bases and J by 1 base, with 8 bases between them. This CDR3 comprises 13 residues. In the PCR, 60 Vbeta and 13 Jbeta primers were used. Method: immunoSEQ multiplex PCR; TCRdb's copy keeps in-frame clones and lacks some. The profile shows about 200,000 clones, around four fifths of them singletons. Points on this clone: Its matching antigen is unknown.

The chain joins TRBV2 to TRBJ2-7; D is perhaps TRBD1 (6 bases). The sample was PBMCs. The TCR was taken from a woman in her forties in good health and CMV-seronegative. CDR3 DNA sequence: TGTGCCAGCAGTGGGGACACTTCCTACGAGCAGTACTTC. Protein sequence: CASSGDTSYEQYF.